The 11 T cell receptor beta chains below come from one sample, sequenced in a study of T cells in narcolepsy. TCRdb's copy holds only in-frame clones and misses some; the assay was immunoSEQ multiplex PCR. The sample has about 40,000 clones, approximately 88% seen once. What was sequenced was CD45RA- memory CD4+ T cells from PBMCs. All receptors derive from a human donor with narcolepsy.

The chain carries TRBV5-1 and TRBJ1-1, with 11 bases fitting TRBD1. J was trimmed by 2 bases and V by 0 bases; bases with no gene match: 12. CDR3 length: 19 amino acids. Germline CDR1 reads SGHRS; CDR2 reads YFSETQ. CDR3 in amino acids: CASSLGVIRTGGCNTEAFF. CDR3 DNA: TGCGCCAGCAGCTTGGGAGTAATACGGACAGGGGGCTGTAACACTGAAGCTTTCTTT. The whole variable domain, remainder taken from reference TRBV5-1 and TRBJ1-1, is KAGVTQTPRYLIKTRGQQVTLSCSPISGHRSVSWYQQTPGQGLQFLFEYFSETQRNKGNFPGRFSGRQFSNSRSEMNVSTLELGDSALYLCASSLGVIRTGGCNTEAFFGQGTRLTVV.

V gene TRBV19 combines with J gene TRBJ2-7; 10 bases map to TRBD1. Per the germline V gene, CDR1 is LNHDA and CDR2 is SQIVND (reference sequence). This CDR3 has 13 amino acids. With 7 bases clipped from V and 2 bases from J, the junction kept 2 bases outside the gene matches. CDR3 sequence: CASKGTGAYEQYF. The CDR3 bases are TGTGCCAGTAAAGGGACAGGGGCCTACGAGCAGTACTTC. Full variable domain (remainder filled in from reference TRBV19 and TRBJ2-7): DGGITQSPKYLFRKEGQNVTLSCEQNLNHDAMYWYRQDPGQGLRLIYYSQIVNDFQKGDIAEGYSVSREKKESFPLTVTSAQKNPTAFYLCASKGTGAYEQYFGPGTRLTVT.

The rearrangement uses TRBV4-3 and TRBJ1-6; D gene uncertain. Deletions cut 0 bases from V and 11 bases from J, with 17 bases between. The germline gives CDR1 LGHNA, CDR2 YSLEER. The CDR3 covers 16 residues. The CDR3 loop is CASSQDGGRRGAPLHF. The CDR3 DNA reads TGCGCCAGCAGCCAAGATGGAGGTAGGCGAGGAGCACCCCTCCACTTT.

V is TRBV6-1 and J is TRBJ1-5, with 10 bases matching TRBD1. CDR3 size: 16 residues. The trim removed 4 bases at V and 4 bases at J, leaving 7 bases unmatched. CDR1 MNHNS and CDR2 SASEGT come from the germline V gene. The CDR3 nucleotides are TGTGCCAGCAGTGCTAACTCGGACAGGGGGAATCAGCCCCAGCATTTT. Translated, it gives CASSANSDRGNQPQHF.

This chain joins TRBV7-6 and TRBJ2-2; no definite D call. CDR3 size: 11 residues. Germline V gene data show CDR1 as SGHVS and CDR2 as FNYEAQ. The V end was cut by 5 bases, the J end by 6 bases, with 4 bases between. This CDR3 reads CASSPAGELFF. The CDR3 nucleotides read TGTGCCAGCAGCCCCGCCGGGGAGCTGTTTTTT.

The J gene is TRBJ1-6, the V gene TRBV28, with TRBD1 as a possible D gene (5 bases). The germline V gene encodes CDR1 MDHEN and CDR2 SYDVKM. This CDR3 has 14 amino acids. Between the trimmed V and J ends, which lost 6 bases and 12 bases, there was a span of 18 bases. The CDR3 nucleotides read TGTGCCAGCAGCTCCGGGACCCCAAGGGGACCCCTCCACTTT. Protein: CASSSGTPRGPLHF.

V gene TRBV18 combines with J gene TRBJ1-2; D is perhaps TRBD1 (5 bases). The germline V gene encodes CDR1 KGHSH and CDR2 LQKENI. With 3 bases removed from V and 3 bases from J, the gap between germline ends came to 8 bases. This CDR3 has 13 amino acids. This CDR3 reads CASSPDKDYGYTF. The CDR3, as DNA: TGTGCCAGCTCACCGGACAAGGACTATGGCTACACCTTC. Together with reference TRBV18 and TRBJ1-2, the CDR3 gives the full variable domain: NAGVMQNPRHLVRRRGQEARLRCSPMKGHSHVYWYRQLPEEGLKFMVYLQKENIIDESGMPKERFSAEFPKEGPSILRIQQVVRGDSAAYFCASSPDKDYGYTFGSGTRLTVV.

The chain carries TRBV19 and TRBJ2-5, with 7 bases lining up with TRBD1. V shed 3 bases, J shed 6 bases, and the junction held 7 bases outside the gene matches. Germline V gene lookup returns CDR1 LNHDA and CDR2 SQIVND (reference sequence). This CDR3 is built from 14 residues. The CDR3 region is CASSMTRGIKTQYF. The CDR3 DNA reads TGTGCCAGTAGTATGACCAGGGGGATTAAGACCCAGTACTTC.

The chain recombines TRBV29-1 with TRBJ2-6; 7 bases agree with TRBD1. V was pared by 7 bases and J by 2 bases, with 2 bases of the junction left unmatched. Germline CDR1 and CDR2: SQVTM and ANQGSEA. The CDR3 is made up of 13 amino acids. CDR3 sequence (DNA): TGCAGCGCCCAGGGGGCTGGGGCCAACGTCCTGACTTTC. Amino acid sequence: CSAQGAGANVLTF.

DNA for the CDR3: TGTGCCAGCAGTGCCGCGGGGGCCCAAGAGACCCAGTACTTC. Translating it yields CASSAAGAQETQYF. The chain carries TRBV25-1 and TRBJ2-5, with D tentatively TRBD2 (7 bases). Trimming took off 4 bases at V and 1 base at J, with 10 bases between the two ends. CDR3 length: 14 amino acids. Germline CDR1 MGHDK, CDR2 SYGVNS.

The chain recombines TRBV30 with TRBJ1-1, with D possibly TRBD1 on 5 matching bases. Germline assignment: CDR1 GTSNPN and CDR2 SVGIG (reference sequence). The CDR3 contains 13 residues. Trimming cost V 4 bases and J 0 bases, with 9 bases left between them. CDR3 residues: CAWTGHMNTEAFF. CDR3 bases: TGTGCCTGGACGGGGCATATGAACACTGAAGCTTTCTTT.